The 20 T cell receptor beta chains reported below all come from one sample, sequenced in a study of blood T cell repertoires in COVID-19. Clones were read by immunoSEQ multiplex PCR, and TCRdb kept only the in-frame ones, dropping some. This table has some 160,000 clones, approximately 87% appearing once. The material sequenced was peripheral blood. Every receptor here comes from a woman in her seventies with acute or convalescent COVID-19.

The chain has TRBV6-5 and TRBJ2-7; weak D call: TRBD2 (6 bases). CDR3 length: 15 residues. The germline CDR1 and CDR2 sequences are MNHEY and SVGAGI. Trimming took 6 bases from V and 3 from J, leaving 18 bases between them. CDR3 residues: CASRKSPLGGYEQYF. The CDR3 bases are TGTGCCAGCAGAAAATCACCCCTGGGGGGCTACGAGCAGTACTTC.

J is TRBJ2-3 and V is TRBV5-1, with 7 bases fitting TRBD2. The V gene's germline CDR1 is SGHRS and CDR2 YFSETQ. There are 15 residues in the CDR3. With 3 bases clipped from V and 2 bases from J, the junction kept 6 bases outside the gene matches. CDR3 DNA sequence: TGCGCCAGCAGCTACCGGACTAGAAACACAGATACGCAGTATTTT. This gives the protein CASSYRTRNTDTQYF.

Only one count was recorded for this clone. The chain uses TRBV7-9 and TRBJ2-7; tentative D call: TRBD2 (7 bases). The CDR3 consists of 15 residues. V gave up 3 bases and J gave up 0 bases, with 12 bases separating them. Germline-derived CDR1 and CDR2 are SEHNR and FQNEAQ (reference sequence). In nucleotides, the CDR3 is TGTGCCAGCAGCTTGGGGCGGGGGCACTCCTACGAGCAGTACTTC. Translated, it gives CASSLGRGHSYEQYF.

This rearrangement joins TRBV6-5 to TRBJ1-2; 8 bases are shared with TRBD1. Germline values: CDR1 MNHEY, CDR2 SVGAGI. This CDR3 has 16 residues. V shed 4 bases, J shed 2 bases, and the junction held 9 bases outside the gene matches. The CDR3 region has the DNA TGTGCCAGCAGTTCCGAGACAGGGGTAGTCAACTATGGCTACACCTTC. Translation: CASSSETGVVNYGYTF.

The chain carries TRBV27 and TRBJ1-2; possible D gene TRBD1, 5 bases. Trimming stripped 2 bases from V and 2 bases from J, with 12 bases between. Germline V gives CDR1 MNHEY, CDR2 SMNVEV (reference sequence). The CDR3 extends over 15 amino acids. This CDR3 is CASSLRQGSNYGYTF. In DNA, the CDR3 is TGTGCCAGCAGTTTAAGGCAGGGATCGAACTATGGCTACACCTTC.

V is TRBV12-3 or TRBV12-4 and J is TRBJ2-7, with 11 positions matching TRBD2. Germline trimming cut 6 bases from V and 6 bases from J; bases unmatched to any gene: 4. The CDR3 totals 13 residues. The CDR3 coding sequence is TGTGCCAGCAGCCCCCTAGCGGGAGGCGAGCAGTACTTC. It is translated as CASSPLAGGEQYF.

This clone was recorded only once. The chain couples TRBV30 to TRBJ2-3; maybe TRBD2 (6 bases). The CDR3 extends over 16 amino acids. CDR1 is GTSNPN and CDR2 is SVGIG in the germline V gene (reference sequence). V was shortened by 2 bases and J by 1 base, with 16 bases between the two germline ends. The CDR3 is CAWSNPGSGGTDTQYF. The CDR3, as DNA: TGTGCCTGGAGTAACCCGGGTAGCGGAGGCACAGATACGCAGTATTTT.

The chain links TRBV14 to TRBJ1-1; 9 nucleotides match TRBD1. Germline lookup yields CDR1 SGHDN and CDR2 FVKESK. J lost 4 bases, V lost 6 bases, and 3 bases had no gene match. The CDR3 runs to 13 residues. DNA for the CDR3: TGTGCCAGCAGTTGGACAGGGGTCACTGAAGCTTTCTTT. Amino acid sequence: CASSWTGVTEAFF.

The chain employs TRBV6-6 and TRBJ1-5; D may be TRBD1 (5 bases). V lost 2 bases to trimming and J lost 0 bases, with 8 bases between them. The CDR3 totals 15 residues. The germline gives CDR1 MNHNY, CDR2 SVGAGI (reference sequence). The CDR3 sequence is CASSYGQGSNQPQHF. For the CDR3, the DNA is TGTGCCAGCAGTTACGGTCAGGGTAGCAATCAGCCCCAGCATTTT.

J is TRBJ1-1 and V is TRBV7-3, with D unclear. Trimming cost V 2 bases and J 0 bases, with 4 bases left between them. Germline V gene lookup returns CDR1 SGHTA and CDR2 FQGTGA. This CDR3 has 13 amino acids. CDR3 loop: CASSLELNTEAFF. In DNA form, the CDR3 reads TGTGCCAGCAGCTTAGAGTTGAACACTGAAGCTTTCTTT.

The chain is built from TRBV4-3 and TRBJ2-5; the match to TRBD1 covers 10 bases. V was clipped by 3 bases and J by 4 bases; unmatched bases: 11. CDR3 length equals 17 residues. Germline V lookup: CDR1 LGHNA, CDR2 YSLEER. Here the CDR3 DNA reads TGCGCCAGCAGCCATGACGGGGCCGGGACAGGGGTAGAGACCCAGTACTTC. It codes for CASSHDGAGTGVETQYF.

This chain links TRBV2 with TRBJ2-7, with 9 nucleotides matching TRBD1. The CDR3 runs 15 residues. The V and J ends lost 5 bases and 2 bases, in that order; junction bases with no gene match: 7. From germline, CDR1 is SNHLY and CDR2 FYNNEI. CDR3 amino acids: CASSFGTGMTYEQYF. In DNA form, the CDR3 reads TGTGCCAGCAGTTTCGGGACAGGGATGACCTACGAGCAGTACTTC.

This clone was seen only a few times. The DNA for the CDR3 is TGTGCCAGTAGTTTCTTCGAGAAAGCTAACTATGGCTACACCTTC. Encoded protein: CASSFFEKANYGYTF. The gene calls are TRBV19 and TRBJ1-2; the D is unclear. CDR1 and CDR2 from the germline V gene are LNHDA and SQIVND (reference sequence). The CDR3 contains 15 residues. Trimming removed 5 bases at V and 0 bases at J, with 13 bases between.

This chain joins TRBV11-3 and TRBJ2-1; TRBD2 matches 13 bases. Germline trimming cut 4 bases from V and 8 bases from J; bases unmatched to any gene: 5. CDR1 is SGHNT, CDR2 YENEEA, per germline. The CDR3 is made up of 15 amino acids. The CDR3 DNA follows: TGTGCCAGCAGCTACACTAGCGGGAGGGCGGATGAGCAGTTCTTC. This encodes CASSYTSGRADEQFF.

The rearrangement links TRBV4-1 to TRBJ1-4; D is unclear. The V gene's germline CDR1 is MGHRA and CDR2 YSYEKL. The CDR3 covers 16 residues. With 0 bases removed from V and 6 bases from J, the gap between germline ends came to 14 bases. CDR3 protein: CASSQDRSRLDEKLFF. DNA of the CDR3: TGCGCCAGCAGCCAAGATAGGTCCAGGTTGGATGAAAAACTGTTTTTT.

The chain couples TRBV4-1 to TRBJ1-4; a possible D gene is TRBD1 (6 bases). V gave up 4 bases and J gave up 5 bases, with 17 bases separating them. This CDR3 contains 16 residues. Germline V gives CDR1 MGHRA, CDR2 YSYEKL. This chain's CDR3 is CASSRSTGSFNEKLFF. Written as DNA, the CDR3 is TGCGCCAGCAGCCGATCCACAGGGTCCTTCAATGAAAAACTGTTTTTT.

This clone has more than one count but fewer than ten. The chain uses TRBV30 and TRBJ1-1, with 8 positions matching TRBD1. Unmatched junction bases numbered 6, after V lost 4 bases and J lost 5 bases. This CDR3 is built from 13 residues. CDR1 GTSNPN and CDR2 SVGIG come from the germline V gene (reference sequence). The CDR3 sequence: CAWTRDRGTEAFF. In DNA, the CDR3 is TGTGCCTGGACCCGAGACAGGGGAACTGAAGCTTTCTTT.

This clone was seen a handful of times. The chain employs TRBV6-5 and TRBJ1-6, with D perhaps matching TRBD1 (5 bases). Germline loops: CDR1 MNHEY, CDR2 SVGAGI. The CDR3 has 13 amino acids. V lost 10 bases and J lost 3, with 10 bases in between. The CDR3 DNA is TGTGCCACCGGGAGGGGCTATAATTCACCCCTCCACTTT. It is translated as CATGRGYNSPLHF.

The chain couples TRBV4-2 to TRBJ1-4, with 9 bases lining up with TRBD1. The CDR3 covers 15 residues. J was trimmed by 5 bases and V by 4 bases; bases with no gene match: 5. Germline loops: CDR1 LGHNA, CDR2 YNFKEQ. CDR3 sequence reads: CASSPLGQGNEKLFF. CDR3 nucleotide sequence: TGTGCCAGCAGCCCCCTAGGACAGGGGAATGAAAAACTGTTTTTT.

V is TRBV28 and J is TRBJ1-2; weak D call: TRBD1 (6 bases). The CDR3 runs 11 residues. CDR1 is MDHEN, CDR2 SYDVKM, per germline. Trimming took 2 bases from V and 10 from J, leaving 8 bases between them. The CDR3 DNA follows: TGTGCCAGCAGTTTACAGGGGTCCTACACCTTC. This translates into CASSLQGSYTF.